One TCR beta chain is described in this entry. The source of the sample is a study of Tregs in tolerant kidney transplant recipients. Clones were read by immunoSEQ multiplex PCR, and TCRdb kept only the in-frame ones, dropping some. The sample yields about 240,000 clones, about four fifths seen once. CD4+CD25+CD127- Tregs, CD4+CD25- non-Tregs, CD4 and CD8 cells were sorted. The sequence derives from a human donor in good health. Sequenced input: CD4+ T cells from blood.

This CDR3 is CASTRGQGTSGANVLTF. For the CDR3, the DNA is TGTGCCAGCACCCGCGGACAGGGAACCTCTGGGGCCAACGTCCTGACTTTC. The chain carries TRBV4-2 and TRBJ2-6, with TRBD1 matching 8 bases. V gave up 7 bases and J gave up 0 bases; unmatched junction bases: 8. The CDR3 loop spans 17 amino acids. The germline gives CDR1 LGHNA, CDR2 YNFKEQ.